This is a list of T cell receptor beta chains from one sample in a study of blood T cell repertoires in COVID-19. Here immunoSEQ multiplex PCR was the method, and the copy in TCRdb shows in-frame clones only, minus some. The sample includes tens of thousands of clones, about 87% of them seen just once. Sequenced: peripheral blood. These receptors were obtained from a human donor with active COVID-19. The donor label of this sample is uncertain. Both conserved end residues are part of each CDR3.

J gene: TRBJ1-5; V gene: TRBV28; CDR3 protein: CASSLTGSNQPQHF
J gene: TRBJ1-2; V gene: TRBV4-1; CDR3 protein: CASSYEGAGNYGYTF
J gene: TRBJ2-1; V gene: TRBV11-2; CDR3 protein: CASRPGGNYNEQFF
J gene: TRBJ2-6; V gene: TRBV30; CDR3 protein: CAWSVLLNRANSGANVLTF
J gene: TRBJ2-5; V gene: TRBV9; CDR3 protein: CASSVMASGRGSQETQYF
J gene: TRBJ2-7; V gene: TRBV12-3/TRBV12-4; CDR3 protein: CASSYGGEQYF
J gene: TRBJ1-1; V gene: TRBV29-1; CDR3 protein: CSVEDRREAFF
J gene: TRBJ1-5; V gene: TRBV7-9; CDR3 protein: CASSATGQPQHF
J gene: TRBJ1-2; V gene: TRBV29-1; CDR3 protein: CSVGTQSPGLYGYTF
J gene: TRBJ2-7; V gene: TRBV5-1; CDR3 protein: CASQTGGGYEQYF
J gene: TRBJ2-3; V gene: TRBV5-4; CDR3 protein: CASSSGTIGPASQYF
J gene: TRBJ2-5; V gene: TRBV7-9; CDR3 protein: CASSSPLQETQYF
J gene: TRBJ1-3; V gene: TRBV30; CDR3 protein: CAWTNSGNTIYF
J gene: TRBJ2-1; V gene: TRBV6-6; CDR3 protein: CASRPRAGLSYNEQFF
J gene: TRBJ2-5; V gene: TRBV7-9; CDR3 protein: CASSPEGASGRETQYF
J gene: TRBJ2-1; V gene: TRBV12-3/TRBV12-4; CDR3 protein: CASTLTNEQFF
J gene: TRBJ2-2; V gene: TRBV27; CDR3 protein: CASSLVSGRGTGELFF
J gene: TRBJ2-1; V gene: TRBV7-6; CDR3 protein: CASSLVAGGLNEQFF
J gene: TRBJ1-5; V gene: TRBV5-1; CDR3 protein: CASSLGAGGYSNQPQHF
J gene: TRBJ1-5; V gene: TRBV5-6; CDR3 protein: CASSLMGQADQPQHF
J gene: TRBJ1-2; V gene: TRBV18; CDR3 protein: CASSPPPDRGYGYTF
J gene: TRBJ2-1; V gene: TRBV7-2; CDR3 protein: CASRRGDTPYEWQFF
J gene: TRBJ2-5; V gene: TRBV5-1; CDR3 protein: CASSKQGRGETQYF
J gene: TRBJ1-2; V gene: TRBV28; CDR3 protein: CASSLSGFYGYTF
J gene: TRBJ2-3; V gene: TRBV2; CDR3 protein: CASQGLAGGRNTQYF
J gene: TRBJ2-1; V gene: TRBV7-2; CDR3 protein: CASSLAAGTYNEQFF
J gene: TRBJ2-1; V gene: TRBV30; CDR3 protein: CAWSVMGQGIPKQFF
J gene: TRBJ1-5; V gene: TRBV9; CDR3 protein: CASSVGRDNQPQHF
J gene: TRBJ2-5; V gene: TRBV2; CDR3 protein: CASSGLAGKETQYF
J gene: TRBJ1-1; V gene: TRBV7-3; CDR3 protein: CASSLTPRVDEAFF
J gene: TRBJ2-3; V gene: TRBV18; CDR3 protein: CASSPEGGTDTQYF
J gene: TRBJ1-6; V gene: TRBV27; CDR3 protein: CASSLSWTGLNSPLHF
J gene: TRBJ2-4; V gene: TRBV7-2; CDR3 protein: CASSAGLAENIQYF
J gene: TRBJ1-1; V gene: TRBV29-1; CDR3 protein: CSVDVRAGTEAFF
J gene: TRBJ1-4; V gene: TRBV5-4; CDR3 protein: CASSPGTVKEKLFF
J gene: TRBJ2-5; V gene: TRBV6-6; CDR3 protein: CASSYAGQETQYF
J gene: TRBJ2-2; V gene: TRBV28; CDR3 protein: CASSIRGTGELFF
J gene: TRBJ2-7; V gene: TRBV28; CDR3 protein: CASSSSGTSEYEQYF
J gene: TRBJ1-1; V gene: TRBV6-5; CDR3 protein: CASTPTVMNTEAFF
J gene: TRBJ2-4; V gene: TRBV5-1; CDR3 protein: CASSSLSDRDIQYF
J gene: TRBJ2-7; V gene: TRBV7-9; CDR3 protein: CASSLGQGGSYEQYF
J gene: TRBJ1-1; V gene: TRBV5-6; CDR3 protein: CASTPAEVNPNTEAFF
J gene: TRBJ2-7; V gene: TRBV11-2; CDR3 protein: CASSVFPSEPYEQYF
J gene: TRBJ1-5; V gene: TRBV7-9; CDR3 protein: CASSLGQAGGSNQPQHF
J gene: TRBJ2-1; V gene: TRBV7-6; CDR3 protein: CASSPQLGARSYNEQFF